This T cell receptor beta chain was documented in a study of T cell changes during pregnancy in multiple sclerosis. This table comes from immunoSEQ multiplex PCR, and its TCRdb copy is limited to in-frame clones, with some not included. The table records 35,000 to 45,000 clones, around nine tenths of them present only once. The CDR3 sequence is 24 residues long. Germline lookup yields CDR1 SGHRS and CDR2 YFSETQ. After removal of 0 bases from V and 8 bases from J, the junction contained 30 bases not matched to a gene. The input for sequencing was CD4+ T cells from peripheral blood mononuclear cells, taken in the third trimester of pregnancy. The chain links TRBV5-1 to TRBJ2-1; 12 positions match TRBD1. The source of this sequence is a female donor with multiple sclerosis, enrolled in a pregnancy study. Here the CDR3 DNA reads TGCGCCAGCAGCTTGGTTCCGCCGGGACAGGGGGCTACGGCTAGCGGGAGTAGGATCTATGAGCAGTTCTTC. Residues: CASSLVPPGQGATASGSRIYEQFF.